The rows below give T cell receptor beta chains drawn from one sample of a study of vaccination effects on CD4 cells after COVID-19. Using immunoSEQ multiplex PCR, the repertoire was profiled, and TCRdb retains in-frame clones only, with some absent. In the table there are fewer than 30,000 clones, about 80% of which are singletons. These receptors' antigens are unknown. Sequences were derived from CD4+ T cells from PBMCs cultured with SARS-CoV-2 spike peptides, sampled before COVID-19 vaccination. The receptors shown here come from a human donor who received a COVID-19 vaccine. Each CDR3 is given with its conserved first and last residue. The D gene is left open where the match is weak. Size is omitted from some rows. Given values are once, few, many or a class for expanded clones.

v_gene	d_gene	j_gene	abundance	CDR3nt	CDR3aa
TRBV2	.	TRBJ2-3	.	TGTGCCAGCAGTGAGCAGGGGCTTTCGGGAGATACGCAGTATTTT	CASSEQGLSGDTQYF
TRBV2	.	TRBJ2-7	.	TGTGCCAGCAGTGGGTTGGGGACTGGCGAGCAGTACTTC	CASSGLGTGEQYF
TRBV3-1/TRBV3-2	.	TRBJ2-5	.	TGTGCCAGCAGCCCGCAACAAGAGACCCAGTACTTC	CASSPQQETQYF
TRBV30	.	TRBJ1-5	.	TGTGCCTGGAGTCCCCTCGGGGCAGGTAAGAATCAGCCCCAGCATTTT	CAWSPLGAGKNQPQHF
TRBV6-4	.	TRBJ2-1	.	TGTGCCAGCAGTTCGGACGGAGGGGTTCACAATGAGCAGTTCTTC	CASSSDGGVHNEQFF
TRBV5-6	.	TRBJ2-1	.	TGTGCCAGCAGCTTGTGGTGGGGGAACTCCTACAATGAGCAGTTCTTC	CASSLWWGNSYNEQFF
TRBV7-9	.	TRBJ2-5	.	TGTGCCAGCAGTTTTTATAAGGGGGGAGACCAAGAGACCCAGTACTTC	CASSFYKGGDQETQYF
TRBV6-5	TRBD1	TRBJ1-4	.	TGTGCCAGCAGCGACAGGGGGCAAGGAAAACTGTTTTTT	CASSDRGQGKLFF
TRBV28	.	TRBJ1-5	once	TGTGCCAGCAGGGCCCAGAAGGGGAAGAGCAATCAGCCCCAGCATTTT	CASRAQKGKSNQPQHF
TRBV6-5	TRBD1	TRBJ1-2	.	TGTGCCAGCAGTTGGGACAGCAACTATGGCTACACCTTC	CASSWDSNYGYTF
TRBV12-3/TRBV12-4	.	TRBJ2-2	few	TGTGCCAGCGATACAGATAACACCGGGGAGCTGTTTTTT	CASDTDNTGELFF
TRBV3-1/TRBV3-2	.	TRBJ1-2	once	TGTGCCAGCAGCCAATCAGAGGGGAGTCTCTATGGCTACACCTTC	CASSQSEGSLYGYTF
TRBV5-1	.	TRBJ2-4	.	TGCGCCAGCAGCATCCCGACAGGCTCCAAAAACATTCAGTACTTC	CASSIPTGSKNIQYF
TRBV5-1	.	TRBJ2-1	.	TGCGCCAGCAGCTTCGCAAATGAGCAGTTCTTC	CASSFANEQFF
TRBV19	.	TRBJ1-5	large	TGTGCCAGTAGGAGAGCAGGGGATGGGCAGCCCCAGCATTTT	CASRRAGDGQPQHF
TRBV6-5	.	TRBJ1-1	.	TGTGCCAGCAGTTACATTTCCAACACTGAAGCTTTCTTT	CASSYISNTEAFF
TRBV4-3	.	TRBJ2-3	.	TGCGCCAGCAGCCAAGTTTCTAGCTCAGATACGCAGTATTTT	CASSQVSSSDTQYF
TRBV28	.	TRBJ1-3	.	TGTGCCAGCAGTGCCCCCAGTGCCAACACCATATATTTT	CASSAPSANTIYF
TRBV7-8	.	TRBJ1-3	.	TGTGCCAGCAGCTTAGAAAGGGAGACACGGATCTCTGGAAACACCATATATTTT	CASSLERETRISGNTIYF
TRBV2	.	TRBJ2-7	.	TGTGCCAGCAGTGAACGATCTACGGGAGAGCAGTACTTC	CASSERSTGEQYF
TRBV14	TRBD1	TRBJ2-2	.	TGTGCCAGCAGCCAAGAGATACAGGGGGTCTGGACCGGGGAGCTGTTTTTT	CASSQEIQGVWTGELFF
TRBV5-6	.	TRBJ2-3	once	TGTGCCAGCAGCTTGGTAGACAGGGGAGGGGCAGATACGCAGTATTTT	CASSLVDRGGADTQYF
TRBV6-2/TRBV6-3	.	TRBJ2-3	once	TGTGCCAGCAGTTACTCAGGTTATACGCAGTATTTT	CASSYSGYTQYF
TRBV6-5	.	TRBJ1-2	.	TGTGCCAGCAGTTCTCTCGAGGGACTTAATGGCTACACCTTC	CASSSLEGLNGYTF
TRBV7-2	.	TRBJ2-7	.	TGTGCCAGCAGCTCCTCCCGGGTAGGGTCGTCTTACGAGCAGTACTTC	CASSSSRVGSSYEQYF
TRBV30	TRBD2	TRBJ2-7	.	TGTGCCTGGAAAGCGGGGCGCTCCGAGCAGTACTTC	CAWKAGRSEQYF
TRBV6-2/TRBV6-3	.	TRBJ1-1	.	TGTGCCAGCAGCCCACGGAACAGGAAAATGAACACTGAAGCTTTCTTT	CASSPRNRKMNTEAFF